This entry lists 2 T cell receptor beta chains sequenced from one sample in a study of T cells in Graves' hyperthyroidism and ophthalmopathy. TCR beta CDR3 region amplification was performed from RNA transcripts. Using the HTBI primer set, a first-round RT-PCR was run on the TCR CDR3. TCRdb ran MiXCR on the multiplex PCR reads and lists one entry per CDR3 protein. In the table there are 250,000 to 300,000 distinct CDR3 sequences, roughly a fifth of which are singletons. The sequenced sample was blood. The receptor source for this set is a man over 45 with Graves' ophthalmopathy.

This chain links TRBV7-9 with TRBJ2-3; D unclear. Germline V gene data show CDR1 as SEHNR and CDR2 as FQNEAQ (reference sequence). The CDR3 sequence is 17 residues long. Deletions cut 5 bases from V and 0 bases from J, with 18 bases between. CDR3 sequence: CASSLRTGRISTDTQYF. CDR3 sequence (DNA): TGTGCCAGCAGCCTTAGAACGGGCCGAATTAGCACAGATACGCAGTATTTT.

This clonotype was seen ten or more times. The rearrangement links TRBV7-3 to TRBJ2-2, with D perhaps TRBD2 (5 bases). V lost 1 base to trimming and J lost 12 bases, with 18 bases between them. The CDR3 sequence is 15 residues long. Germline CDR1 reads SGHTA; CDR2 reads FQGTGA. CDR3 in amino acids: CASSLIGGSESKLFF. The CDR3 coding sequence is TGTGCCAGCAGCTTAATCGGAGGCAGCGAGTCGAAGCTGTTTTTT.